The next 30 T cell receptor beta chains were all read from a single sample in a study of T cells in Graves' hyperthyroidism and ophthalmopathy. The investigators amplified TCR beta CDR3 regions from RNA transcripts. TCR CDR3 underwent first-round RT-PCR with the HTBI primer set. TCRdb independently ran MiXCR on the multiplex PCR reads; one entry per CDR3 protein. The sample lists about 500,000 distinct CDR3 sequences; 16% were seen once. Sequenced sample: blood. Receptors originate from a woman aged 25 to 39 with Graves' ophthalmopathy.

This clonotype was seen at least ten times. The rearrangement uses TRBV11-1 and TRBJ2-3; 7 positions match TRBD2. This CDR3 region has 16 residues. V trimming: 4 bases; J trimming: 0 bases; junction bases outside the gene matches: 7. Germline loops: CDR1 SGHAT, CDR2 FQDESV (reference sequence). The DNA for the CDR3 is TGTGCCAGCAGCTCGACTAGCAGTTCTAGCACAGATACGCAGTATTTT. This gives the protein CASSSTSSSSTDTQYF.

The genes are TRBV20-1 and TRBJ1-3; unclear D gene. CDR3 length: 12 residues. Deletions cut 2 bases from V and 8 bases from J, with 10 bases between. The germline V gene has CDR1 DFQATT and CDR2 SNEGSKA (reference sequence). The CDR3 here is CSARSSRDTIYF. The CDR3 DNA sequence: TGCAGTGCTAGATCGAGTCGTGACACCATATATTTT.

The V and J genes are TRBV6-5 and TRBJ2-5; D is unclear. In germline, CDR1 is MNHEY, CDR2 SVGAGI. This CDR3 contains 11 residues. V lost 1 base and J 5 bases, leaving 2 bases between the germline ends. Written as DNA, the CDR3 is TGTGCCAGCAGTTACTTGGAGACCCAGTACTTC. This translates into CASSYLETQYF.

This clonotype occurred many times. V and J are TRBV30 and TRBJ2-1, with 8 bases matching TRBD2. This CDR3 is 15 amino acids long. The germline V gene has CDR1 GTSNPN and CDR2 SVGIG (reference sequence). V gave up 2 bases and J gave up 5 bases; unmatched junction bases: 8. For the CDR3, the DNA is TGTGCCTGGAGTCACGGGCGGGAGGTCGACAATGAGCAGTTCTTC. Translated, it gives CAWSHGREVDNEQFF.

This clonotype turned up a few times. The chain has TRBV28 and TRBJ2-1; 9 nucleotides line up with TRBD1. The CDR3 has 16 residues. V was clipped by 3 bases and J by 8 bases; unmatched bases: 11. Per germline, CDR1 MDHEN and CDR2 SYDVKM. The CDR3 DNA is TGTGCCAGCAGTTTTCCCAGACAGGGGGTTGACGATGAGCAGTTCTTC. It yields the protein CASSFPRQGVDDEQFF.

On this clonotype itself: One end of the junction varies from germline; a read error may be responsible. The chain carries TRBV27 and TRBJ2-3; D is ambiguous. The CDR3 spans 13 residues. CDR1 is MNHEY, CDR2 SMNVEV, per germline (reference sequence). The CDR3 DNA reads TGTGCCAGCAGTCTATCGTCATGGGATACGCAGTATTTT. Its translation: CASSLSSWDTQYF.

This clonotype was seen repeatedly, ten times or more. DNA of the CDR3: TGTGCCAGCAGCTACATGGCACAGGGGGGAAACACAGATACGCAGTATTTT. Protein sequence: CASSYMAQGGNTDTQYF. This chain uses TRBV12-3 or TRBV12-4 with TRBJ2-3; 8 bases agree with TRBD1. The CDR3 is 17 residues long. The trim removed 6 bases at V and 2 bases at J, leaving 13 bases unmatched.

This clonotype has at least ten counts. The chain links TRBV12-3 or TRBV12-4 to TRBJ2-5; 7 positions match TRBD1. CDR3 length equals 15 residues. Trimming removed 2 bases from V and 4 bases from J; junction bases left unmatched: 7. CDR3 residues: CASSLRSGGSETQYF. For the CDR3, the DNA is TGTGCCAGCAGTTTACGGTCAGGGGGATCAGAGACCCAGTACTTC.

The chain is built from TRBV20-1 and TRBJ2-5, with 7 bases fitting TRBD1. Per the germline V gene, CDR1 is DFQATT and CDR2 is SNEGSKA (reference sequence). Trimming at V came to 3 bases and at J to 2 bases, leaving 3 bases not matched to a gene. The CDR3 covers 13 residues. CDR3 amino acids: CSASTRGQETQYF. CDR3 in DNA: TGCAGTGCTAGTACCAGGGGGCAAGAGACCCAGTACTTC.

This clonotype was found a few times. The J gene is TRBJ2-7, the V gene TRBV12-3 or TRBV12-4, with a tentative D call TRBD2 (6 bases). The CDR3 extends over 13 amino acids. Deletions cut 5 bases from V and 7 bases from J, with 15 bases between. Here the CDR3 reads CASSLGRREEQYF. The CDR3 DNA sequence: TGTGCCAGCAGTCTAGGCAGGCGGGAAGAGCAGTACTTC.

This clonotype was observed many times. The chain recombines TRBV6-2 or TRBV6-3 with TRBJ1-1; D unresolved. The CDR3 is 16 amino acids. V lost 0 bases to trimming and J lost 0 bases, with 11 bases between them. The V gene's germline CDR1 is MNHEY and CDR2 SVGEGT. CDR3 sequence reads: CASSYSGPPMNTEAFF. Here the CDR3 DNA reads TGTGCCAGCAGTTACTCCGGACCGCCGATGAACACTGAAGCTTTCTTT.

A few counts support this clonotype. The J gene is TRBJ1-6, the V gene TRBV27; D is unclear. V was trimmed by 7 bases and J by 1 base, leaving 5 bases between them. Germline CDR1 reads MNHEY; CDR2 reads SMNVEV (reference sequence). The CDR3 sequence is 13 residues long. Here the CDR3 reads CASKGSYNSPLHF. In DNA, the CDR3 is TGTGCCAGCAAAGGGTCCTATAATTCACCCCTCCACTTT.

There are many counts of this clonotype. The rearrangement uses TRBV7-9 and TRBJ2-3; D gene unclear. The germline gives CDR1 SEHNR, CDR2 FQNEAQ (reference sequence). There are 14 residues in the CDR3. V was pared by 0 bases and J by 6 bases, with 10 bases between. CDR3 DNA: TGTGCCAGCAGCTTAGCCCCTATCGGGGATACGCAGTATTTT. It specifies CASSLAPIGDTQYF.

This clonotype was observed at least ten times. The chain combines TRBV20-1 with TRBJ2-5, with 8 bases lining up with TRBD1. Germline CDR1 is DFQATT and CDR2 is SNEGSKA (reference sequence). The CDR3 is 15 amino acids. Trimming removed 0 bases from V and 5 bases from J; junction bases left unmatched: 8. Here the CDR3 DNA reads TGCAGTGCTAGAGATCTACAGGGGGGTAGGGAGACCCAGTACTTC. Amino acids: CSARDLQGGRETQYF.

Comment on this clonotype: This could be a read error, since a much larger clone is one nucleotide away. This chain connects TRBV12-3 or TRBV12-4 to TRBJ1-5, with D maybe TRBD1 (5 bases). With 5 bases removed from V and 5 bases from J, the gap between germline ends came to 13 bases. The CDR3 is 14 residues long. The CDR3 region has the DNA TGTGCCAGCAGTGGGAGACAGAGTGATCAGCCCCAGCATTTT. It translates to CASSGRQSDQPQHF.

This clonotype has only a few counts. The chain carries TRBV7-2 and TRBJ2-5; 9 nucleotides align to TRBD2. With V trimmed by 5 bases and J by 7 bases, 11 bases remained unmatched. The CDR3 is made up of 15 amino acids. Looked up from germline, CDR1 is SGHTA and CDR2 is FQGNSA. This CDR3 is CASSAAGAGGGTQYF. Written as DNA, the CDR3 is TGTGCCAGCAGCGCTGCTGGGGCGGGGGGGGGGACCCAGTACTTC.

This clonotype was detected a few times. This chain uses TRBV4-3 with TRBJ1-4; D is uncertain. Germline V lookup: CDR1 LGHNA, CDR2 YSLEER. CDR3 size: 16 residues. Trimming took off 4 bases at V and 5 bases at J, with 17 bases between the two ends. CDR3 in DNA: TGCGCCAGCAGCCTGACGACGGCGGGCTGGAATGAAAAACTGTTTTTT. Protein sequence: CASSLTTAGWNEKLFF.

This clonotype was picked up many times. This chain uses TRBV7-9 with TRBJ2-1; tentative D call: TRBD2 (5 bases). V dropped 5 bases and J dropped 10 bases, with 12 bases sitting between them. CDR3 size: 12 residues. In germline, CDR1 is SEHNR, CDR2 FQNEAQ (reference sequence). CDR3 sequence (DNA): TGTGCCAGCAGCCGAGGGAGCGGCGAGCAGTTCTTC. It translates to CASSRGSGEQFF.

Ten or more counts support this clonotype. The rearrangement uses TRBV6-1 and TRBJ1-1, with TRBD1 as a possible D gene (6 bases). CDR1 and CDR2 (germline): MNHNS, SASEGT. Trimming stripped 6 bases from V and 1 base from J, with 18 bases between. The CDR3 is made up of 16 amino acids. Here the CDR3 reads CASSPRTVARNTEAFF. CDR3 DNA sequence: TGTGCCAGCAGCCCTCGGACAGTCGCTAGGAACACTGAAGCTTTCTTT.

The chain uses TRBV30 and TRBJ1-6, with no clear D. This CDR3 has 15 amino acids. Germline V gene data show CDR1 as GTSNPN and CDR2 as SVGIG (reference sequence). The ends were cut back, 0 bases at V and 6 bases at J, with 12 bases in the middle. CDR3 DNA: TGTGCCTGGAGTGTAGGATGGGTGTCTAATTCACCCCTCCACTTT. It codes for CAWSVGWVSNSPLHF.

As regards this clonotype: This may arise from a read error, as a much more abundant clone is one base away. The CDR3, as DNA: TGTGCCAACAGCTTCGGACTACATCGGAATGAGCAGTTCTTC. Its protein product is CANSFGLHRNEQFF. The chain carries TRBV5-6 and TRBJ2-1; TRBD2 might be the D (6 bases). Germline V lookup: CDR1 SGHDT, CDR2 YYEEEE. This CDR3 is built from 14 residues. Based on the CDR3 plus reference TRBV5-6 and TRBJ2-1, the full variable domain is DAGVTQSPTHLIKTRGQQVTLRCSPKSGHDTVSWYQQALGQGPQFIFQYYEEEERQRGNFPDRFSGHQFPNYSSELNVNALLLGDSALYLCANSFGLHRNEQFFGPGTRLTVL.

This clonotype has more than one count but fewer than ten. The V and J genes are TRBV10-3 and TRBJ2-1; D is ambiguous. V lost 6 bases and J lost 5, with 8 bases in between. The CDR3 is made up of 12 amino acids. Per the germline V gene, CDR1 is ENHRY and CDR2 is SYGVKD. The CDR3 nucleotides are TGTGCCATCAGCTGGTCCGACAATGAGCAGTTCTTC. Encoded protein: CAISWSDNEQFF.

The table lists this clonotype with a few counts. The gene calls are TRBV7-3 and TRBJ2-1; D perhaps matches TRBD2 (5 bases). The germline V and J ends were trimmed by 5 bases and 3 bases, with 17 bases remaining between them. The CDR3 runs to 16 residues. Germline-derived CDR1 and CDR2 are SGHTA and FQGTGA. The chain's CDR3 is CASSPNLLAGYNEQFF. CDR3 coding DNA: TGTGCCAGCAGCCCAAATCTCCTAGCAGGCTACAATGAGCAGTTCTTC.

The rearrangement links TRBV2 to TRBJ2-7; TRBD1 is a possible D gene (5 bases). CDR1 is SNHLY and CDR2 is FYNNEI in the germline V gene. With 1 base removed from V and 0 bases from J, the gap between germline ends came to 10 bases. This CDR3 spans 15 amino acids. The CDR3 DNA reads as TGTGCCAGCAGTGAAGGGACATCCATCTCCTACGAGCAGTACTTC. Translation: CASSEGTSISYEQYF.

This clonotype came up many times. The gene calls are TRBV3-1 and TRBJ1-4; D gene ambiguous. The germline V and J ends were trimmed by 0 bases and 4 bases, with 9 bases remaining between them. The CDR3 has 15 amino acids. The germline CDR1 and CDR2 sequences are LGHDT and YNNKEL (reference sequence). The CDR3, as DNA: TGTGCCAGCAGCCAAGATCCCGGGTTTAATGAAAAACTGTTTTTT. It translates to CASSQDPGFNEKLFF. The variable domain in full, with the rest retrieved from reference TRBV3-1 and TRBJ1-4, is DTAVSQTPKYLVTQMGNDKSIKCEQNLGHDTMYWYKQDSKKFLKIMFSYNNKELIINETVPNRFSPKSPDKAHLNLHINSLELGDSAVYFCASSQDPGFNEKLFFGSGTQLSVL.

This clonotype was found many times. The chain uses TRBV5-6 and TRBJ1-5; D is undetermined. The V gene's germline CDR1 is SGHDT and CDR2 YYEEEE. This CDR3 region has 12 residues. The V end was cut by 4 bases, the J end by 4 bases, with 6 bases between. The CDR3 loop is CASSPFNQPQHF. As DNA, the CDR3 is TGTGCCAGCAGCCCGTTTAATCAGCCCCAGCATTTT. The complete variable domain, with remaining parts taken from reference TRBV5-6 and TRBJ1-5, reads DAGVTQSPTHLIKTRGQQVTLRCSPKSGHDTVSWYQQALGQGPQFIFQYYEEEERQRGNFPDRFSGHQFPNYSSELNVNALLLGDSALYLCASSPFNQPQHFGDGTRLSIL.

Turning to this clonotype: This may come from a read error, since a much larger clone is one base off. The rearrangement joins TRBV6-1 to TRBJ2-7; maybe TRBD2 (5 bases). CDR1 is MNHNS, CDR2 SASEGT, per germline. The CDR3 has 15 residues. The CDR3 reads CAGSVVALSSYEQYF. Written as DNA, the CDR3 is TGTGCCGGCAGTGTGGTAGCGCTAAGCTCCTACGAGCAGTACTTC.

This clonotype was counted many times. The chain carries TRBV5-1 and TRBJ2-7; 9 nucleotides agree with TRBD1. Germline V gives CDR1 SGHRS, CDR2 YFSETQ. V dropped 0 bases and J dropped 2; count of bases not matched to a gene: 3. The CDR3 contains 15 residues. CDR3: CASSLGGTGTYEQYF. The DNA for the CDR3 is TGCGCCAGCAGCTTGGGGGGGACAGGGACCTACGAGCAGTACTTC.

The chain employs TRBV7-9 and TRBJ2-7; D not resolved. The ends were cut back, 6 bases at V and 7 bases at J, with 16 bases in the middle. Germline V gene sequence: CDR1 SEHNR, CDR2 FQNEAQ (reference sequence). The CDR3 runs to 13 residues. In DNA, the CDR3 is TGTGCCAGCAGTCGACCGCCCGAATTAGAGCAGTACTTC. It specifies CASSRPPELEQYF. Full variable domain (rest looked up from reference TRBV7-9 and TRBJ2-7): DTGVSQNPRHKITKRGQNVTFRCDPISEHNRLYWYRQTLGQGPEFLTYFQNEAQLEKSRLLSDRFSAERPKGSFSTLEIQRTEQGDSAMYLCASSRPPELEQYFGPGTRLTVT.

In this sample, this clonotype turned up many times. The chain recombines TRBV5-6 with TRBJ2-7; 9 positions agree with TRBD1. Germline V gene lookup returns CDR1 SGHDT and CDR2 YYEEEE. The CDR3 is 15 amino acids. V lost 2 bases and J lost 3; bases outside the gene matches: 6. CDR3 DNA sequence: TGTGCCAGCAGCTTCCCCCGGGACAGGGTCTACGAGCAGTACTTC. Translated, it gives CASSFPRDRVYEQYF.